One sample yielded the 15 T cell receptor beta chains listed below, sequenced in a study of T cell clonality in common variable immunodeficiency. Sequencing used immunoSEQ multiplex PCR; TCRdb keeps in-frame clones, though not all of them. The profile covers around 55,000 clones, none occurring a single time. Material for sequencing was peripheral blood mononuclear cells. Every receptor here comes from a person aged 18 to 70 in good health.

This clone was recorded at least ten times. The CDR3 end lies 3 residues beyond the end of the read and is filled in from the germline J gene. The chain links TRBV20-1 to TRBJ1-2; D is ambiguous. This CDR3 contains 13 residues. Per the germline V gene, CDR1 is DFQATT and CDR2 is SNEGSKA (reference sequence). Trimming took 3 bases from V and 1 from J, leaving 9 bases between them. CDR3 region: CSASGRLNYGYTF. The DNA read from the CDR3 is TGCAGTGCTAGTGGCAGACTTAACTATGGC.

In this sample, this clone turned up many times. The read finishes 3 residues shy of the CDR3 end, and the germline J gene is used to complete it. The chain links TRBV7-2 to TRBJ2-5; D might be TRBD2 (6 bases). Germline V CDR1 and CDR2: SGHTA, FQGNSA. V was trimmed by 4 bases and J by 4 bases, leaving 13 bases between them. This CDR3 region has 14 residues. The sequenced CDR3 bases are TGTGCCAGCAGCTCCGGGACTTTACCAGAGACC. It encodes CASSSGTLPET. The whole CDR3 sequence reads CASSSGTLPETQYF.

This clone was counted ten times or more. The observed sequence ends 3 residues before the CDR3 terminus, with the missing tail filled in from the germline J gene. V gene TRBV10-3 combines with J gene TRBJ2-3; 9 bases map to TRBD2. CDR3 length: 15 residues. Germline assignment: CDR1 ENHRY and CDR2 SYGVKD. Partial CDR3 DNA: TGTGCCATCAGCATAGCGGGAGCGGGCCAAGAGACG. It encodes CAISIAGAGQET. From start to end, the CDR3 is CAISIAGAGQETQYF.

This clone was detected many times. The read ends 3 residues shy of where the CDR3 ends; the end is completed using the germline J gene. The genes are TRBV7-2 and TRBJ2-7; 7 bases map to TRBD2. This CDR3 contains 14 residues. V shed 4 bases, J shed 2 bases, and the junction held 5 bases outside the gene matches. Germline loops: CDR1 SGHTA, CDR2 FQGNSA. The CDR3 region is CASSWGGGTYEQYF. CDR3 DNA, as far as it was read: TGTGCCAGCAGCTGGGGGGGAGGGACCTACGAG. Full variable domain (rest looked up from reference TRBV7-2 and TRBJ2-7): GAGVSQSPSNKVTEKGKDVELRCDPISGHTALYWYRQSLGQGLEFLIYFQGNSAPDKSGLPSDRFSAERTGGSVSTLTIQRTQQEDSAVYLCASSWGGGTYEQYFGPGTRLTVT.

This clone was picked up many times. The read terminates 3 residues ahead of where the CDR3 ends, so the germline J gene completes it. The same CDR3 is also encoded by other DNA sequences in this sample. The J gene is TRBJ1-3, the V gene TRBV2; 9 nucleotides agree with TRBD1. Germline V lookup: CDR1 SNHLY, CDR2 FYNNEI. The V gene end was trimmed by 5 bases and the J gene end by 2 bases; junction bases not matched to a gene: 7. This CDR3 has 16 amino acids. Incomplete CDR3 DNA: TGTGCCAGCAGTCTTTCCGGGACAGGGACTGGAAACACC. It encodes CASSLSGTGTGNT. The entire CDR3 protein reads CASSLSGTGTGNTIYF.

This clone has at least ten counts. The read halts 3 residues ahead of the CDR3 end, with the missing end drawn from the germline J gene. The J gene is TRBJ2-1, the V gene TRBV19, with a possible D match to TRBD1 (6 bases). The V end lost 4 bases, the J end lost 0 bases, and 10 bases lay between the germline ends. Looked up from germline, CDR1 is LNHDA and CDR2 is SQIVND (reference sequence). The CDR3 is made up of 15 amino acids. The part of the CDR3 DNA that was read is TGTGCCAGTAGTACCAACAGGGCCTCCTACAATGAG. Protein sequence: CASSTNRASYNE. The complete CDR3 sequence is CASSTNRASYNEQFF. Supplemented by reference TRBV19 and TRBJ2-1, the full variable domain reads DGGITQSPKYLFRKEGQNVTLSCEQNLNHDAMYWYRQDPGQGLRLIYYSQIVNDFQKGDIAEGYSVSREKKESFPLTVTSAQKNPTAFYLCASSTNRASYNEQFFGPGTRLTVL.

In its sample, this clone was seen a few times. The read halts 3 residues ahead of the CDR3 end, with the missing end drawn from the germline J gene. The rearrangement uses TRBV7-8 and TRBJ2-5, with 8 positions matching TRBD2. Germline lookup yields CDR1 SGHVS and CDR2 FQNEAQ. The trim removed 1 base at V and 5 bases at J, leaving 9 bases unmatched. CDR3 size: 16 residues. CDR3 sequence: CASSLGASGPGETQYF. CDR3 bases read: TGTGCCAGCAGCTTAGGGGCTAGCGGGCCGGGGGAGACC.

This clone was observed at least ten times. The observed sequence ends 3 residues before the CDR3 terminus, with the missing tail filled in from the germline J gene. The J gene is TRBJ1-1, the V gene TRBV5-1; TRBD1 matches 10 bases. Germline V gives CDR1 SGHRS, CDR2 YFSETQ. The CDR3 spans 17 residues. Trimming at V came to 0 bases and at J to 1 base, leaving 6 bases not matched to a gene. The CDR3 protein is CASSLEVRTGGNTEAFF. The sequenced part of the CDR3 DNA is TGCGCCAGCAGCTTGGAAGTCCGGACAGGGGGGAACACTGAA.

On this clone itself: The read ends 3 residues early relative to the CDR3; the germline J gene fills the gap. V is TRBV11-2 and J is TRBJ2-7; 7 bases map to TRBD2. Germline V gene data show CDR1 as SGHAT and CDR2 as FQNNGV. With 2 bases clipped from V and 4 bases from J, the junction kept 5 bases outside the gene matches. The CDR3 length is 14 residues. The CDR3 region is CASSLIRGGYEQYF. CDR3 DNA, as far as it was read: TGTGCCAGCAGCTTAATAAGGGGAGGGTACGAG.

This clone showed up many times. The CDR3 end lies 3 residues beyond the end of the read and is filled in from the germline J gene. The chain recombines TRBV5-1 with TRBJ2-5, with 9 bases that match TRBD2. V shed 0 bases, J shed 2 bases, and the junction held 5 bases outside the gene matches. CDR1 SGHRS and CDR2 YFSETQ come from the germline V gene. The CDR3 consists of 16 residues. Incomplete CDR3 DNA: TGCGCCAGCAGCTTGGATCTAGCGGGGTTACAAGAGACC. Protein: CASSLDLAGLQET. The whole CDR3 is CASSLDLAGLQETQYF.

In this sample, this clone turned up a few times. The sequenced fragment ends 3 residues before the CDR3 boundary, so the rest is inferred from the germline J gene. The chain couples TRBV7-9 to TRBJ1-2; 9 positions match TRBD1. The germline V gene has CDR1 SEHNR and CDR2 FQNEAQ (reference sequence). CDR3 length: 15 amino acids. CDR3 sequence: CASSLDRGQGWDYTF. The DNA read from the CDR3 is TGTGCCAGCAGCTTAGATAGGGGACAGGGTTGGGAC.

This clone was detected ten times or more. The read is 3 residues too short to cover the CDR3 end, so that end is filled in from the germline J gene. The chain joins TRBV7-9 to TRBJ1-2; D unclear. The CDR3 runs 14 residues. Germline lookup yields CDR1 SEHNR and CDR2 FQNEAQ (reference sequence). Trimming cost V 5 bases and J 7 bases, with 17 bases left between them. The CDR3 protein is CASSPESGLGGYTF. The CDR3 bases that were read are TGTGCCAGCAGCCCCGAAAGCGGGTTGGGTGGC.

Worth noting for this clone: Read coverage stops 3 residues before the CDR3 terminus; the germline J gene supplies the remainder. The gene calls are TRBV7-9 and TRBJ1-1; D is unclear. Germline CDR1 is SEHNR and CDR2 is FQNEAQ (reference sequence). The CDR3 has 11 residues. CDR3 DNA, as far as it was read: TGTGCCAGCAGCCAGATGAACATT. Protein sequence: CASSQMNI. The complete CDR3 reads CASSQMNIAFF. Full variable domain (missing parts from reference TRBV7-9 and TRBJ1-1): DTGVSQNPRHKITKRGQNVTFRCDPISEHNRLYWYRQTLGQGPEFLTYFQNEAQLEKSRLLSDRFSAERPKGSFSTLEIQRTEQGDSAMYLCASSQMNIAFFGQGTRLTVV.

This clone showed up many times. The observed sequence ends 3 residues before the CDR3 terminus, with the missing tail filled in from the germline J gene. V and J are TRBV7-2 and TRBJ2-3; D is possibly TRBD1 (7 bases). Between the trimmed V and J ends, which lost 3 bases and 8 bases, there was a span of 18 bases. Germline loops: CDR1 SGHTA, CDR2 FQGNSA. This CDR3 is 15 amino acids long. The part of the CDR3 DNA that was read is TGTGCCAGCAGCTTGACGACAGGGTCGGGAGCTACG. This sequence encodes CASSLTTGSGAT. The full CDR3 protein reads CASSLTTGSGATQYF. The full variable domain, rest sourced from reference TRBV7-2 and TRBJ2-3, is GAGVSQSPSNKVTEKGKDVELRCDPISGHTALYWYRQSLGQGLEFLIYFQGNSAPDKSGLPSDRFSAERTGGSVSTLTIQRTQQEDSAVYLCASSLTTGSGATQYFGPGTRLTVL.

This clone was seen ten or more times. This chain's CDR3 is CASSLAGGAPGELFF. The CDR3 bases that were read are TGTGCCAGCAGCTTGGCCGGGGGGGCCCCCGGGGAG. V gene TRBV5-6 combines with J gene TRBJ2-2, with TRBD2 matching 8 bases. The sequence runs out 3 residues before the end of the CDR3; the remainder is reconstructed from the germline J gene. The CDR3 loop spans 15 amino acids. V lost 0 bases and J lost 6; bases outside the gene matches: 4. The V gene's germline CDR1 is SGHDT and CDR2 YYEEEE.